One TCR beta chain is described in this entry. The sample belongs to a study of blood T cell repertoires in COVID-19. As for the study in general: Acute and convalescent COVID-19 specimens originated in the United States, Italy and Spain. T cells, B-cell-depleted T cells, or PBMCs supplied cDNA or gDNA.

Per the study methods: Nucleated cell counts were estimated from reference gene primer amplification. Repertoires were generated with immunoSEQ multiplex PCR, while TCRdb's copy carries only in-frame clones and drops some. The V and J calls and clone size come from that table; D and trimming were worked out from the DNA. This table holds 55,000 to 60,000 clones, roughly 84% found once. The V segment lost 1 base and the J segment 4 bases; nucleotides outside the gene matches: 14. The CDR3 is 19 amino acids. Per germline, CDR1 SGHAT and CDR2 FQNNGV. The J gene is TRBJ2-1, the V gene TRBV11-2; 9 bases map to TRBD2. The sequenced sample consisted of peripheral blood. The clonotype was recovered from a man aged 35 to 55 with active COVID-19. CDR3 in amino acids: CASSLVLPRASGVYNEQFF. The CDR3 DNA reads as TGTGCCAGCAGCTTAGTCCTCCCGAGGGCTAGCGGGGTTTACAATGAGCAGTTCTTC. Variable domain in full (rest from reference TRBV11-2 and TRBJ2-1): EAGVAQSPRYKIIEKRQSVAFWCNPISGHATLYWYQQILGQGPKLLIQFQNNGVVDDSQLPKDRFSAERLKGVDSTLKIQPAKLEDSAVYLCASSLVLPRASGVYNEQFFGPGTRLTVL.